Below are 18 T cell receptor beta chains sequenced from a single sample in a study of preoperative IRX-2 immunotherapy in early breast cancer. Sequenced by immunoSEQ multiplex PCR; TCRdb stores in-frame clones only, minus some. This sample has about 26,000 clones, with around 74% found just once. The treatment: preoperative locoregional IRX-2 cytokine immunotherapy. Here the sequenced sample was lymph node tissue, taken after IRX-2 immunotherapy. The receptors come from a human donor with breast cancer.

This sequence joins TRBV6-8 and TRBJ2-1; possible D gene TRBD1, 5 bases. The CDR3 has 15 residues. From germline, CDR1 is MNHGY and CDR2 SAAAGT. Trimming pared 6 bases from V and 4 bases from J, leaving 16 bases between. CDR3 residues: CASRRDRKGYNEQFF. For the CDR3, the DNA is TGTGCCAGCAGACGCGACAGAAAGGGATACAATGAGCAGTTCTTC.

The chain carries TRBV7-1 and TRBJ2-7, with D possibly TRBD1 on 6 matching bases. TRBV7-1 is annotated as an ORF whose role is uncertain. The V gene lost 5 bases and the J gene lost 5 bases, with 22 bases spanning the gap. CDR3 length: 16 residues. CDR3 DNA: TGTGCCAGCAGCCAGGCGTCGAGAACAGGGAACGACGAGCAGTACTTC. This sequence encodes CASSQASRTGNDEQYF.

The CDR3 bases are TGTGCCAGCAGCCACGCCTCCGGGGCCCCGGGTAATGAGCAGTTCTTC. Amino acid sequence: CASSHASGAPGNEQFF. The rearrangement uses TRBV11-3 and TRBJ2-1; D could derive from TRBD1 or TRBD2 (5 bases each). This CDR3 comprises 16 residues. Germline-derived CDR1 and CDR2 are SGHNT and YENEEA. V was clipped by 5 bases and J by 7 bases, with 21 bases between them. Based on the CDR3 plus reference TRBV11-3 and TRBJ2-1, the full variable domain is EAGVVQSPRYKIIEKKQPVAFWCNPISGHNTLYWYLQNLGQGPELLIRYENEEAVDDSQLPKDRFSAERLKGVDSTLKIQPAELGDSAVYLCASSHASGAPGNEQFFGPGTRLTVL.

With regard to this clone: A read error may account for a junction end that differs from germline. This rearrangement joins TRBV6-7 to TRBJ2-7, with no clear D. TRBV6-7 is designated an ORF whose function remains uncertain. This CDR3 has 11 amino acids. CDR3 region: CASYGSHEQYF. The CDR3 coding sequence is TGTGCCAGCTATGGCTCCCACGAGCAGTACTTC.

The rearrangement joins TRBV6-8 to TRBJ2-1; TRBD2 matches at 8 bases. J was trimmed by 0 bases and V by 7 bases; bases with no gene match: 5. Germline CDR1 and CDR2: MNHGY and SAAAGT. The CDR3 is made up of 15 amino acids. DNA of the CDR3: TGTGCCAGCAATCCCAGCGGGAGCTCCTACAATGAGCAGTTCTTC. It codes for CASNPSGSSYNEQFF.

V gene TRBV7-8 combines with J gene TRBJ2-7; tentatively, D is TRBD1 or TRBD2 (5 bases each). The V gene's germline CDR1 is SGHVS and CDR2 FQNEAQ. Between the trimmed V and J ends, which lost 5 bases and 9 bases, there was a span of 20 bases. The CDR3 is 14 amino acids. DNA for the CDR3: TGTGCCAGCAGCCCACCCGGGACCGCAACGATGCAGTACTTC. Protein product: CASSPPGTATMQYF.

This rearrangement joins TRBV28 to TRBJ2-1; 11 bases agree with TRBD2. CDR3 length: 15 residues. CDR1 and CDR2 from the germline V gene are MDHEN and SYDVKM. The trim removed 9 bases at V and 8 bases at J, leaving 12 bases unmatched. The CDR3 is CASAGLAGLWDEQFF. CDR3 bases: TGTGCCAGTGCCGGACTAGCGGGCCTCTGGGATGAGCAGTTCTTC.

The chain links TRBV29-1 to TRBJ2-7; 8 nucleotides match TRBD2. Germline V CDR1 and CDR2: SQVTM, ANQGSEA. V was pared by 1 base and J by 4 bases, with 0 bases of the junction left unmatched. The CDR3 is 12 residues long. Here the CDR3 reads CSVEGGRYEQYF. The CDR3 DNA reads as TGCAGCGTTGAAGGCGGGAGGTACGAGCAGTACTTC.

The DNA for the CDR3 is TGTGCCAGTAAGGATTATAGCGGGGTGACTGAAGCTTTCTTT. Translated: CASKDYSGVTEAFF. The J gene is TRBJ1-1, the V gene TRBV19; D not certain. The germline V gene has CDR1 LNHDA and CDR2 SQIVND (reference sequence). Trimming took 7 bases from V and 5 from J, leaving 17 bases between them. This CDR3 is built from 14 residues.

J is TRBJ2-1 and V is TRBV6-8; 8 bases map to TRBD1. The CDR3 loop spans 18 amino acids. The germline CDR1 and CDR2 sequences are MNHGY and SAAAGT. Unmatched junction bases numbered 14, after V lost 0 bases and J lost 7 bases. This CDR3 reads CASSYSIFVQGARNEQFF. CDR3 bases: TGTGCCAGCAGTTACTCAATTTTTGTTCAGGGGGCGCGAAATGAGCAGTTCTTC.

The chain links TRBV28 to TRBJ1-5; D remains ambiguous. This CDR3 is 15 amino acids long. V was shortened by 5 bases and J by 7 bases, with 18 bases between the two germline ends. Germline loops: CDR1 MDHEN, CDR2 SYDVKM. CDR3 sequence reads: CASSHDLTEPQPQHF. The CDR3 coding sequence is TGTGCCAGCAGTCACGATTTGACGGAGCCACAGCCCCAGCATTTT.

The chain recombines TRBV19 with TRBJ2-7; D not resolved. CDR1 and CDR2 from the germline V gene are LNHDA and SQIVND (reference sequence). The CDR3 consists of 15 residues. Trimming removed 5 bases from V and 2 bases from J, with 16 bases in between. Here the CDR3 DNA reads TGTGCCAGTAGTTTAAAAGGTAGGGAAACCTACGAGCAGTACTTC. Its translation: CASSLKGRETYEQYF.

CDR3 protein: CASSYSGLAGNTGELFF. CDR3 in DNA: TGTGCCAGCAGTTACTCCGGACTAGCGGGAAACACCGGGGAGCTGTTTTTT. This sequence joins TRBV6-8 and TRBJ2-2, with 12 bases fitting TRBD2. The CDR3 length is 17 residues. The germline V gene has CDR1 MNHGY and CDR2 SAAAGT. Unmatched junction bases numbered 1, after V lost 0 bases and J lost 2 bases.

V is TRBV9 and J is TRBJ2-2; 7 bases agree with TRBD2. Germline V gene lookup returns CDR1 SGDLS and CDR2 YYNGEE. V dropped 5 bases and J dropped 7; count of bases not matched to a gene: 14. The CDR3 is 16 residues long. The CDR3, as DNA: TGTGCCAGCAGGGGAGGAGGACTAGGAAGGATCGGGGAGCTGTTTTTT. Its protein is CASRGGGLGRIGELFF.

The rearrangement uses TRBV6-8 and TRBJ1-1; 7 bases agree with TRBD1. From germline, CDR1 is MNHGY and CDR2 SAAAGT. This CDR3 contains 12 residues. V shed 7 bases, J shed 8 bases, and the junction held 7 bases outside the gene matches. The CDR3 region is CASKSNRGEAFF. CDR3 nucleotides: TGTGCCAGCAAGTCCAACAGGGGCGAAGCTTTCTTT.

The chain links TRBV6-8 to TRBJ2-3; 9 bases are a match to TRBD2. Trimming at V came to 7 bases and at J to 3 bases, leaving 8 bases not matched to a gene. The CDR3 loop spans 15 amino acids. Germline-derived CDR1 and CDR2 are MNHGY and SAAAGT. CDR3 in amino acids: CASTGLAGSTDTQYF. As DNA, the CDR3 is TGTGCCAGCACGGGGCTAGCGGGGTCAACAGATACGCAGTATTTT.

The chain recombines TRBV2 with TRBJ1-2; TRBD1 agrees at 7 bases. J lost 6 bases, V lost 7 bases, and 8 bases had no gene match. This CDR3 has 13 amino acids. Germline V gene lookup returns CDR1 SNHLY and CDR2 FYNNEI. CDR3 coding DNA: TGTGCCAGCACCCTCCAGGGGGGGGATGGCTACACCTTC. Amino acids: CASTLQGGDGYTF. The variable domain in full, completed from reference TRBV2 and TRBJ1-2, reads EPEVTQTPSHQVTQMGQEVILRCVPISNHLYFYWYRQILGQKVEFLVSFYNNEISEKSEIFDDQFSVERPDGSNFTLKIRSTKLEDSAMYFCASTLQGGDGYTFGSGTRLTVV.

This clone is termed medium-sized. V and J are TRBV6-8 and TRBJ1-2; D not resolved. CDR3 length: 14 amino acids. Looked up from germline, CDR1 is MNHGY and CDR2 is SAAAGT. Deletions cut 2 bases from V and 4 bases from J, with 11 bases between. Written as DNA, the CDR3 is TGTGCCAGCAGTTACCGCCGACAAAGCTATGGCTACACCTTC. Translating gives CASSYRRQSYGYTF.